This TCR beta chain was sequenced during a study of T-cell memory formation after mild COVID-19. Study in general: TCR clusters largely stayed donor specific.

Study-wide points: Largely, contracting CD4+ clones fell within CM and EM, and contracting CD8+ clones within EMRA.

Notes on this clonotype: Antigen unknown.

5'RACE with constant-segment primers built TCRalpha and TCRbeta cDNA libraries with UMIs. Using its own MiXCR run on the 5' RACE reads, TCRdb lists one record per CDR3 protein. The sample contains hundreds of thousands of distinct CDR3 sequences, about 23% of which appear only once. Sequenced input: PBMCs or a T cell subset sorted from them (not recorded which). This TCR was sampled from an adult woman who had mild COVID-19 (a few samples of this study predate the infection). Cell type and time point are not known.

CDR3: CASSSRLGLSSGANVLTF. DNA of the CDR3: TGTGCCAGCAGCTCCCGGCTAGGCTTAAGCTCTGGGGCCAACGTCCTGACTTTC. The chain joins TRBV5-6 to TRBJ2-6; D uncertain. Germline assignment: CDR1 SGHDT and CDR2 YYEEEE. CDR3 length: 18 amino acids. Trimming cost V 3 bases and J 0 bases, with 16 bases left between them.